The 15 T cell receptor beta chains in this list originate from one sample, sequenced in a study of regulatory T cells in long-lasting Graves disease. The time point: newly diagnosed GD, antithyroid drugs for less than 3 months. PBMC-derived RNA was used for the TCR library. Through Arm-PCR of CDR3 regions and iRepertoire HTBI primers, TCR beta libraries were built. Using its own MiXCR run on the multiplex PCR reads, TCRdb lists one record per CDR3 protein. The repertoire consists of hundreds of thousands of distinct CDR3 sequences, with approximately 15% occurring once and the leading ten covering roughly 18%. These data are also associated with another study on T cells in Graves' hyperthyroidism and ophthalmopathy.

The sample consisted of peripheral blood mononuclear cells (PBMCs), taken at new diagnosis, from a patient treated with antithyroid drugs. The receptors originated from a woman aged 25 to 39 with Graves disease.

The gene calls are TRBV30 and TRBJ2-1; a weak D match, TRBD1 (5 bases). V was trimmed by 8 bases and J by 0 bases, leaving 11 bases between them. This CDR3 has 13 amino acids. CDR1 GTSNPN and CDR2 SVGIG come from the germline V gene (reference sequence). Here the CDR3 reads CALTQGSYNEQFF. The CDR3 DNA is TGTGCCCTCACTCAGGGCTCCTACAATGAGCAGTTCTTC.

In this sample, this clonotype turned up many times. The rearrangement links TRBV6-1 to TRBJ2-1, with 8 bases lining up with TRBD2. With 6 bases clipped from V and 4 bases from J, the junction kept 5 bases outside the gene matches. CDR1 and CDR2 (germline): MNHNS, SASEGT. CDR3 size: 14 residues. The CDR3 DNA sequence: TGTGCCAGCAGCCCGACTAGCGCTTACAATGAGCAGTTCTTC. Translated: CASSPTSAYNEQFF.

The table lists this clonotype with many counts. This rearrangement joins TRBV28 to TRBJ2-7; 8 nucleotides align to TRBD1. This CDR3 has 14 amino acids. J lost 6 bases, V lost 6 bases, and 10 bases had no gene match. Germline loops: CDR1 MDHEN, CDR2 SYDVKM. CDR3 residues: CASRSQGEFGEQYF. The CDR3 bases are TGTGCCAGCAGGTCACAGGGGGAATTCGGCGAGCAGTACTTC.

This clonotype has only a few counts. The V call is TRBV2, the J call TRBJ1-5; 8 nucleotides match TRBD1. J was trimmed by 7 bases and V by 6 bases; bases with no gene match: 8. CDR1 is SNHLY, CDR2 FYNNEI, per germline. CDR3 length equals 14 residues. CDR3 nucleotide sequence: TGTGCCAGCAGCGTAGCCTCAGGGGGCCAGCCCCAGCATTTT. This gives the protein CASSVASGGQPQHF.

As for this clonotype: This may be a read error, as it is one base from a much larger clone. The gene calls are TRBV28 and TRBJ2-5, with D perhaps matching TRBD1 (6 bases). Germline V lookup: CDR1 MDHEN, CDR2 SYDVKM. The CDR3 has 14 amino acids. The CDR3 region is CASSAWTAQETQHF. The CDR3 region has the DNA TGTGCCAGCAGCGCTTGGACAGCCCAAGAGACCCAGCACTTC.

This clonotype was found once. The V and J genes are TRBV25-1 and TRBJ1-2, with D uncertain. The V and J ends lost 6 bases and 5 bases respectively, with 13 bases between them. This CDR3 is built from 13 residues. Germline V gene data show CDR1 as MGHDK and CDR2 as SYGVNS. This CDR3 reads CASRPHDVYGYTF. In nucleotides, the CDR3 is TGTGCCAGCAGACCCCACGATGTATATGGCTACACCTTC.

This clonotype was seen ten or more times. The gene calls are TRBV30 and TRBJ2-2; the D is unclear. The CDR3 is made up of 13 amino acids. In germline, CDR1 is GTSNPN, CDR2 SVGIG (reference sequence). Between the trimmed V and J ends, which lost 5 bases and 1 base, there was a span of 8 bases. Written as DNA, the CDR3 is TGTGCCTGGGGACGTCGGAACACCGGGGAGCTGTTTTTT. Translating gives CAWGRRNTGELFF.

This clonotype was counted at least ten times. The chain has TRBV3-1 and TRBJ1-1; maybe TRBD1 (5 bases). This CDR3 contains 15 residues. CDR1 is LGHDT and CDR2 is YNNKEL in the germline V gene (reference sequence). The ends were cut back, 1 base at V and 5 bases at J, with 14 bases in the middle. The CDR3 coding sequence is TGTGCCAGCAGCCAAGGATCCTGGGGGAGGACTGAAGCTTTCTTT. Translating it yields CASSQGSWGRTEAFF.

This clonotype was picked up many times. The gene calls are TRBV28 and TRBJ2-2, with TRBD1 matching 10 bases. Trimming took 8 bases from V and 6 from J; bases not matched to a gene: 9. CDR3 length equals 15 residues. Germline CDR1 MDHEN, CDR2 SYDVKM. The CDR3 DNA reads TGTGCCAGCTTTCGGGACAGGGGCTTATCCGGGGAGCTGTTTTTT. This codes for CASFRDRGLSGELFF.

This clonotype occurred a few times. The chain recombines TRBV6-5 with TRBJ1-1; 7 bases are a match to TRBD1. CDR3 length equals 15 residues. Germline V CDR1 and CDR2: MNHEY, SVGAGI. Trimming cost V 4 bases and J 4 bases; bases outside gene matches: 9. CDR3 loop: CASSSTETGATEAFF. The CDR3 coding sequence is TGTGCCAGCAGTTCGACAGAAACAGGGGCCACTGAAGCTTTCTTT.

This clonotype has a count of ten or more. The chain links TRBV12-5 to TRBJ1-1, with no clear D. CDR1 is LGHNT, CDR2 FRNRAP, per germline. Between the trimmed V and J ends, which lost 2 bases and 6 bases, there was a span of 13 bases. The CDR3 length is 14 residues. CDR3 residues: CASGLRGGSPEAFF. CDR3 coding DNA: TGTGCTAGTGGTTTGAGAGGAGGGAGTCCTGAAGCTTTCTTT.

This clonotype was counted between two and nine times. J is TRBJ1-6 and V is TRBV3-1, with no clear D. Germline V gene data show CDR1 as LGHDT and CDR2 as YNNKEL (reference sequence). This CDR3 is built from 15 residues. Trimming removed 5 bases from V and 5 bases from J, with 13 bases in between. The chain's CDR3 is CASSAAGRDNSPLHF. DNA of the CDR3: TGTGCCAGCAGCGCGGCCGGACGAGATAATTCACCCCTCCACTTT. Combining the CDR3 with reference TRBV3-1 and TRBJ1-6 gives the whole variable domain DTAVSQTPKYLVTQMGNDKSIKCEQNLGHDTMYWYKQDSKKFLKIMFSYNNKELIINETVPNRFSPKSPDKAHLNLHINSLELGDSAVYFCASSAAGRDNSPLHFGNGTRLTVT.

This clonotype has ten or more counts. This sequence joins TRBV7-8 and TRBJ2-1, with 10 bases identical to TRBD2. CDR3 length equals 16 residues. CDR1 and CDR2 (germline): SGHVS, FQNEAQ. The ends lost 3 bases at V and 8 bases at J; junction bases unmatched: 10. CDR3 nucleotide sequence: TGTGCCAGCAGCTTCACTAGCGGGATGAGTTCTGATGAGCAGTTCTTC. Translation gives CASSFTSGMSSDEQFF.

This clonotype was seen a few times. The chain carries TRBV5-1 and TRBJ2-5, with 7 nucleotides matching TRBD2. J was trimmed by 10 bases and V by 4 bases; bases with no gene match: 16. The CDR3 consists of 15 residues. The germline V gene has CDR1 SGHRS and CDR2 YFSETQ. The CDR3, as DNA: TGCGCCAGCAGCCCAGAAAGACTTACAGAGCGGGACCAGTACTTC. Protein: CASSPERLTERDQYF.

This clonotype was picked up many times. The rearrangement links TRBV28 to TRBJ1-2; no firm D call. CDR3 length: 14 residues. Germline V gene lookup returns CDR1 MDHEN and CDR2 SYDVKM. The V and J ends lost 3 bases and 0 bases respectively, with 8 bases between them. The CDR3 is CASSFELSNYGYTF. CDR3 nucleotide sequence: TGTGCCAGCAGTTTTGAGTTATCTAACTATGGCTACACCTTC.